The next 30 T cell receptor beta chains were all read from a single sample in a study of identical twins. TCRdb ran MiXCR on the 5' RACE reads and lists one entry per CDR3 protein. The table lists about 480,000 distinct CDR3 sequences, approximately 14% of them singletons, with approximately 0.52% in the top ten. The sample was also reused in another study, on yellow fever vaccine responses in identical twins.

The sequenced sample consisted of CD4+ T cells sorted from blood. The receptors shown here come from a woman aged 18-29 years in good health.

The chain recombines TRBV5-1 with TRBJ1-3; D gene uncertain. From germline, CDR1 is SGHRS and CDR2 YFSETQ. This CDR3 is built from 14 residues. V dropped 4 bases and J dropped 0 bases, with 8 bases sitting between them. Here the CDR3 reads CASSPDISGNTIYF. In DNA form, the CDR3 reads TGCGCCAGCAGCCCAGACATCTCTGGAAACACCATATATTTT.

This clonotype was found a few times. The genes are TRBV6-1 and TRBJ1-1; 9 bases align to TRBD1. The CDR3 consists of 15 residues. Germline CDR1 MNHNS, CDR2 SASEGT. Unmatched junction bases numbered 5, after V lost 5 bases and J lost 1 base. Here the CDR3 DNA reads TGTGCCAGCAGTCGGACAGGGGTGAGGAACACTGAAGCTTTCTTT. Its protein is CASSRTGVRNTEAFF.

Here the CDR3 reads CSAPTGGLYEQYF. The CDR3 coding sequence is TGCAGTGCCCCTACCGGGGGACTCTACGAGCAGTACTTC. The chain is built from TRBV20-1 and TRBJ2-7; TRBD2 might be the D (6 bases). The CDR3 covers 13 residues. V was pared by 6 bases and J by 3 bases, with 15 bases between. Germline V CDR1 and CDR2: DFQATT, SNEGSKA (reference sequence).

The chain couples TRBV12-3 or TRBV12-4 to TRBJ2-7; possibly TRBD1 or TRBD2 for D (5 bases each). The V and J ends lost 7 bases and 0 bases respectively, with 13 bases between them. The CDR3 is made up of 14 amino acids. In DNA form, the CDR3 reads TGTGCCAGCACCGGGGACCGGCACTCCTACGAGCAGTACTTC. Its translation: CASTGDRHSYEQYF.

This clonotype was counted a few times. The rearrangement uses TRBV20-1 and TRBJ1-4, with 7 positions matching TRBD1. CDR3 length: 16 amino acids. After removal of 6 bases from V and 0 bases from J, the junction contained 10 bases not matched to a gene. Germline CDR1 reads DFQATT; CDR2 reads SNEGSKA (reference sequence). This CDR3 is CSARTGTGATNEKLFF. The CDR3 region has the DNA TGCAGTGCAAGGACAGGTACCGGGGCAACTAATGAAAAACTGTTTTTT.

In this sample, this clonotype turned up many times. The rearrangement uses TRBV9 and TRBJ1-2, with D maybe TRBD1 (6 bases). The germline CDR1 and CDR2 sequences are SGDLS and YYNGEE. V was cut by 0 bases and J by 8 bases, with 17 bases left in between. The CDR3 covers 15 residues. In DNA form, the CDR3 reads TGTGCCAGCAGCGTAGGAGGACAGCCTCTGGGAGGCTACACCTTC. Translation: CASSVGGQPLGGYTF. The complete variable domain, with remaining parts taken from reference TRBV9 and TRBJ1-2, reads DSGVTQTPKHLITATGQRVTLRCSPRSGDLSVYWYQQSLDQGLQFLIQYYNGEERAKGNILERFSAQQFPDLHSELNLSSLELGDSALYFCASSVGGQPLGGYTFGSGTRLTVV.

The chain recombines TRBV4-1 with TRBJ2-5; no clear D. Trimming left V 0 bases short and J 5 bases short, with 10 bases between. The CDR3 spans 14 residues. Germline V gene lookup returns CDR1 MGHRA and CDR2 YSYEKL. CDR3 nucleotides: TGCGCCAGCAGCCAAGATTCAGGCCGGGAGACCCAGTACTTC. Its protein is CASSQDSGRETQYF.

The chain recombines TRBV7-2 with TRBJ2-1, with 13 bases aligning to TRBD2. Germline V gene lookup returns CDR1 SGHTA and CDR2 FQGNSA. CDR3 length: 17 amino acids. Trimming cost V 0 bases and J 13 bases; bases outside gene matches: 12. The DNA for the CDR3 is TGTGCCAGCAGCTTAGCGCCCTTACTAGCGGGAGGGTCGGGTCAGTTCTTC. Translation gives CASSLAPLLAGGSGQFF. The full variable domain, rest sourced from reference TRBV7-2 and TRBJ2-1, is GAGVSQSPSNKVTEKGKDVELRCDPISGHTALYWYRQSLGQGLEFLIYFQGNSAPDKSGLPSDRFSAERTGGSVSTLTIQRTQQEDSAVYLCASSLAPLLAGGSGQFFGPGTRLTVL.

This clonotype turned up a few times. The chain couples TRBV12-3 or TRBV12-4 to TRBJ2-3, with TRBD2 matching 10 bases. The V and J ends lost 1 base and 10 bases, in that order; junction bases with no gene match: 14. This CDR3 has 17 amino acids. In nucleotides, the CDR3 is TGTGCCAGCAGTTTAGATATGGACGGGAGCGGGGGGGCCGCGCAGTATTTT. Its translation is CASSLDMDGSGGAAQYF.

The rearrangement uses TRBV4-2 and TRBJ2-1, with 9 bases fitting TRBD2. V shed 0 bases, J shed 4 bases, and the junction held 7 bases outside the gene matches. This CDR3 spans 17 amino acids. From germline, CDR1 is LGHNA and CDR2 YNFKEQ. CDR3 sequence: CASSQDLAGGLYNEQFF. The CDR3 region has the DNA TGTGCCAGCAGCCAAGATTTGGCGGGAGGGTTGTACAATGAGCAGTTCTTC.

The V call is TRBV4-2, the J call TRBJ2-3; 10 nucleotides align to TRBD2. The CDR3 spans 19 residues. Germline V gene data show CDR1 as LGHNA and CDR2 as YNFKEQ. V was pared by 0 bases and J by 3 bases, with 12 bases of the junction left unmatched. Written as DNA, the CDR3 is TGTGCCAGCAGCCAAGAGGGTTCGGGCCCAGCGGGGGGGACAGATACGCAGTATTTT. This codes for CASSQEGSGPAGGTDTQYF.

In its sample, this clonotype was seen a few times. This chain joins TRBV15 and TRBJ2-2; D might be TRBD1 (5 bases). V was shortened by 5 bases and J by 6 bases, with 19 bases between the two germline ends. In germline, CDR1 is LNHNV, CDR2 YYDKDF (reference sequence). The CDR3 spans 16 residues. CDR3 region: CATSRNSRVVAGELFF. Here the CDR3 DNA reads TGTGCCACCAGCCGTAATAGCAGGGTTGTGGCCGGGGAGCTGTTTTTT.

The chain has TRBV2 and TRBJ2-1; TRBD2 agrees at 8 bases. The CDR3 extends over 13 amino acids. V dropped 11 bases and J dropped 4; count of bases not matched to a gene: 7. Germline values: CDR1 SNHLY, CDR2 FYNNEI. Written as DNA, the CDR3 is TGTGCCGGAGGACTAGCCGAATACAATGAGCAGTTCTTC. Protein: CAGGLAEYNEQFF.

This clonotype was seen a handful of times. The J gene is TRBJ1-1, the V gene TRBV29-1; TRBD1 agrees at 7 bases. The CDR3 has 15 residues. The V gene's germline CDR1 is SQVTM and CDR2 ANQGSEA. Trimming at V came to 1 base and at J to 4 bases, leaving 9 bases not matched to a gene. The CDR3 nucleotides are TGCAGCGTTGAAGGGCAGGGGGGGGCGCGCACTGAAGCTTTCTTT. Amino acid sequence: CSVEGQGGARTEAFF. The full variable domain, with the rest looked up from reference TRBV29-1 and TRBJ1-1, is SAVISQKPSRDICQRGTSLTIQCQVDSQVTMMFWYRQQPGQSLTLIATANQGSEATYESGFVIDKFPISRPNLTFSTLTVSNMSPEDSSIYLCSVEGQGGARTEAFFGQGTRLTVV.

The rearrangement uses TRBV6-1 and TRBJ1-2; tentatively, D is TRBD1 (5 bases). This CDR3 has 13 residues. Trimming stripped 6 bases from V and 3 bases from J, with 11 bases between. Germline lookup yields CDR1 MNHNS and CDR2 SASEGT. CDR3 amino acids: CASRGRVYYGYTF. CDR3 bases: TGTGCCAGCAGAGGCAGGGTTTACTATGGCTACACCTTC.

The chain is built from TRBV7-3 and TRBJ2-3; unclear D gene. This CDR3 is built from 13 residues. The germline gives CDR1 SGHTA, CDR2 FQGTGA. The V end lost 4 bases, the J end lost 4 bases, and 9 bases lay between the germline ends. The CDR3 coding sequence is TGTGCCAGCAGCTCCTCCGTGGCAGATACGCAGTATTTT. Its translation is CASSSSVADTQYF. Supplemented by reference TRBV7-3 and TRBJ2-3, the full variable domain reads GAGVSQTPSNKVTEKGKYVELRCDPISGHTALYWYRQSLGQGPEFLIYFQGTGAADDSGLPNDRFFAVRPEGSVSTLKIQRTERGDSAVYLCASSSSVADTQYFGPGTRLTVL.

In its sample, this clonotype was seen a few times. The chain joins TRBV5-1 to TRBJ2-3; 9 bases are shared with TRBD2. J was trimmed by 7 bases and V by 4 bases; bases with no gene match: 10. The CDR3 is 15 residues long. The germline V gene encodes CDR1 SGHRS and CDR2 YFSETQ. In DNA, the CDR3 is TGCGCCAGCAGCCGGGAAGCGGGAGGTTTGAATACGCAGTATTTT. Amino acids: CASSREAGGLNTQYF.

This clonotype came up a few times. J is TRBJ2-7 and V is TRBV4-2; 9 bases line up with TRBD2. The trim removed 0 bases at V and 6 bases at J, leaving 15 bases unmatched. CDR1 is LGHNA, CDR2 YNFKEQ, per germline. The CDR3 length is 18 residues. The CDR3 loop is CASSQDRREGAQSVEQYF. In DNA, the CDR3 is TGTGCCAGCAGCCAAGATAGGCGGGAGGGCGCTCAATCTGTCGAGCAGTACTTC.

This sequence joins TRBV5-3 and TRBJ2-1; TRBD2 might be the D (6 bases). TRBV5-3 is sorted into the ORF group, with uncertain function. V was cut by 8 bases and J by 4 bases, with 16 bases left in between. The CDR3 length is 14 residues. The CDR3 loop reads CARGSPGEYNEQFF. The DNA for the CDR3 is TGTGCCAGGGGCTCTCCGGGGGAATACAATGAGCAGTTCTTC.

This clonotype appeared a few times. The chain couples TRBV12-3 or TRBV12-4 to TRBJ2-7; unclear D gene. The CDR3 consists of 14 residues. Trimming took off 5 bases at V and 0 bases at J, with 11 bases between the two ends. As DNA, the CDR3 is TGTGCCAGCAGTACTTCACAGTACTCCTACGAGCAGTACTTC. Translation: CASSTSQYSYEQYF.

The rearrangement joins TRBV13 to TRBJ2-6; TRBD1 is a possible D gene (5 bases). Between the trimmed V and J ends, which lost 6 bases and 0 bases, there was a span of 18 bases. The V gene's germline CDR1 is PRHDT and CDR2 FYEKMQ (reference sequence). The CDR3 is 18 amino acids. The CDR3 DNA reads as TGTGCCAGCAGTTCGTCCGAGACAGCGAGCTCTGGGGCCAACGTCCTGACTTTC. Protein: CASSSSETASSGANVLTF. Using reference TRBV13 and TRBJ2-6 for the parts outside the CDR3, the full variable domain is AAGVIQSPRHLIKEKRETATLKCYPIPRHDTVYWYQQGPGQDPQFLISFYEKMQSDKGSIPDRFSAQQFSDYHSELNMSSLELGDSALYFCASSSSETASSGANVLTFGAGSRLTVL.

CDR3 DNA sequence: TGTGCCAGCAGTAGGGGAATTCGTACCGGGGAGCTGTTTTTT. This codes for CASSRGIRTGELFF. The chain is built from TRBV12-3 or TRBV12-4 and TRBJ2-2, with D possibly matching TRBD1 (5 bases). The length of the CDR3 is 14 residues. V dropped 5 bases and J dropped 5 bases, with 12 bases sitting between them.

This clonotype was seen a few times. The chain combines TRBV20-1 with TRBJ2-5, with D hard to call. The germline V gene encodes CDR1 DFQATT and CDR2 SNEGSKA (reference sequence). The CDR3 runs 11 residues. CDR3 loop: CTLSGVETQYF. CDR3 in DNA: TGCACCCTGAGTGGGGTAGAGACCCAGTACTTC.

This clonotype was detected ten times or more. This chain links TRBV3-1 with TRBJ1-6, with TRBD1 matching 8 bases. V trimming: 2 bases; J trimming: 8 bases; junction bases outside the gene matches: 11. The V gene's germline CDR1 is LGHDT and CDR2 YNNKEL (reference sequence). The CDR3 has 17 amino acids. The CDR3: CASSQRDRRSWDSPLHF. The DNA of the CDR3 is TGTGCCAGCAGCCAAAGGGACAGGAGGTCTTGGGATTCACCCCTCCACTTT.

Only a few counts were recorded for this clonotype. This chain uses TRBV19 with TRBJ2-1; 10 positions match TRBD1. This CDR3 contains 13 residues. V dropped 6 bases and J dropped 9; count of bases not matched to a gene: 5. Germline CDR1 and CDR2: LNHDA and SQIVND (reference sequence). CDR3 loop: CASSLDRGFEQFF. The CDR3 nucleotides are TGTGCCAGTAGCCTGGACAGGGGGTTTGAGCAGTTCTTC.

This clonotype has just a few counts. The V and J genes are TRBV10-3 and TRBJ2-7; TRBD2 matches 8 bases. CDR1 and CDR2 (germline): ENHRY, SYGVKD. The CDR3 is 14 residues long. V dropped 7 bases and J dropped 2; count of bases not matched to a gene: 7. The CDR3, as DNA: TGTGCCATCAAGACTAGCGCGAATGCCTACGAGCAGTACTTC. Its translation: CAIKTSANAYEQYF.

This clonotype turned up a few times. The gene calls are TRBV2 and TRBJ2-3, with a tentative D call TRBD1 (5 bases). V lost 4 bases and J 1 base, leaving 12 bases between the germline ends. Germline V gene lookup returns CDR1 SNHLY and CDR2 FYNNEI. The CDR3 length is 15 residues. CDR3 in DNA: TGTGCCAGCAGTGTATGGCAGGGTCGCACAGATACGCAGTATTTT. Translating gives CASSVWQGRTDTQYF.

As concerns this clonotype: Mismatch with germline at one junction end may stem from a read error. The chain carries TRBV7-7 and TRBJ2-1; D is unclear. The CDR3 is 14 amino acids. In germline, CDR1 is SSHAT, CDR2 FNYEAQ (reference sequence). This CDR3 is CASSLDESDNEQFF. The CDR3 nucleotides are TGTGCTAGCAGCTTAGATGAGTCCGACAATGAGCAGTTCTTC.

V and J are TRBV18 and TRBJ2-2; D gene uncertain. The CDR3 is 16 residues long. The V and J ends lost 0 bases and 4 bases respectively, with 12 bases between them. Germline CDR1 is KGHSH and CDR2 is LQKENI. The DNA of the CDR3 is TGTGCCAGCTCACCACCGAACAGCTATAGCACCGGGGAGCTGTTTTTT. This translates into CASSPPNSYSTGELFF.

This clonotype was seen repeatedly, ten times or more. This chain joins TRBV27 and TRBJ1-5, with 7 bases matching TRBD1. V was clipped by 3 bases and J by 4 bases; unmatched bases: 3. Germline CDR1 reads MNHEY; CDR2 reads SMNVEV (reference sequence). The CDR3 consists of 14 residues. CDR3 DNA sequence: TGTGCCAGCAGTTTGACAGGGAGGAATCAGCCCCAGCATTTT. Protein: CASSLTGRNQPQHF.